One sample yielded the 15 T cell receptor beta chains listed below, sequenced in a study of T cell responses to AZD1222 COVID-19 vaccine. Sequenced by immunoSEQ multiplex PCR; TCRdb stores in-frame clones only, minus some. The table lists some 85,000 clones, about 91% of them singletons. Specimen: peripheral blood, collected on day 0 of AZD1222 vaccination. These receptors originate from an adult in good health.

This clone was found once. The chain joins TRBV7-9 to TRBJ2-1; D might be TRBD1 or TRBD2, each matching 5 bases. The CDR3 consists of 17 residues. V shed 1 base and J shed 11 bases, with 24 bases lying between them. CDR1 and CDR2 from the germline V gene are SEHNR and FQNEAQ (reference sequence). The CDR3 sequence: CASSLDRTWSDEGQQFF. The DNA of the CDR3 is TGTGCCAGCAGCTTAGATAGAACCTGGTCCGATGAGGGGCAGCAGTTCTTC.

This clone was observed a single time. The chain joins TRBV4-1 to TRBJ1-4; 11 nucleotides match TRBD1. CDR3 size: 16 residues. Looked up from germline, CDR1 is MGHRA and CDR2 is YSYEKL. V lost 4 bases, J lost 5 bases, and 6 bases stayed unmatched. CDR3 protein: CASSPGTGGVNEKLFF. The CDR3 DNA sequence: TGCGCCAGCAGCCCTGGGACAGGGGGTGTAAATGAAAAACTGTTTTTT.

In its sample, this clone was seen once. The chain uses TRBV16 and TRBJ2-7, with D perhaps matching TRBD1 (6 bases). The CDR3 extends over 13 amino acids. The V end lost 2 bases, the J end lost 7 bases, and 12 bases lay between the germline ends. From germline, CDR1 is KGHSY and CDR2 FQNENV. CDR3 in DNA: TGTGCCAGCAGCCAAACTGGGGGCGGGGAGCAGTACTTC. Amino acids: CASSQTGGGEQYF.

The chain couples TRBV18 to TRBJ1-2; D perhaps matches TRBD1 (5 bases). The CDR3 extends over 14 amino acids. CDR1 and CDR2 (germline): KGHSH, LQKENI. The V gene lost 8 bases and the J gene lost 1 base, with 14 bases spanning the gap. The CDR3 DNA follows: TGTGCCAGCCAACTTGGGGGAATTAACTATGGCTACACCTTC. This codes for CASQLGGINYGYTF.

This sequence joins TRBV10-3 and TRBJ1-1; no definite D call. V was trimmed by 4 bases and J by 0 bases, leaving 9 bases between them. CDR3 length equals 14 residues. Germline V lookup: CDR1 ENHRY, CDR2 SYGVKD. CDR3 bases: TGTGCCATCAGTGCCCCCAGCTTGAACACTGAAGCTTTCTTT. This encodes CAISAPSLNTEAFF.

The chain employs TRBV4-1 and TRBJ1-3, with 10 bases fitting TRBD1. This CDR3 has 18 amino acids. V lost 3 bases to trimming and J lost 0 bases; unmatched junction nucleotides: 8. The germline CDR1 and CDR2 sequences are MGHRA and YSYEKL. The CDR3 loop is CASSHSRTGGSSGNTIYF. Written as DNA, the CDR3 is TGCGCCAGCAGCCACAGCCGGACAGGGGGGTCCTCTGGAAACACCATATATTTT.

The chain employs TRBV5-5 and TRBJ2-7, with 7 bases that match TRBD1. CDR1 is SGHKS and CDR2 is YYEKEE in the germline V gene (reference sequence). The J segment lost 2 bases and the V segment lost 4 bases, leaving 9 bases of the junction unmatched. This CDR3 is built from 15 residues. CDR3 coding DNA: TGTGCCAGCAGCACAGGGACAGTGAGTACCTACGAGCAGTACTTC. Translating it yields CASSTGTVSTYEQYF.

The V gene is TRBV11-2, the J gene TRBJ2-5; 10 nucleotides align to TRBD2. The CDR3 totals 15 residues. Trimming removed 7 bases from V and 5 bases from J; junction bases left unmatched: 10. Germline CDR1 SGHAT, CDR2 FQNNGV. DNA for the CDR3: TGTGCCAGCAACGCCCAAGCGGGAGGGCGGGAGACCCAGTACTTC. Translating it yields CASNAQAGGRETQYF. Together with reference TRBV11-2 and TRBJ2-5, the CDR3 gives the full variable domain: EAGVAQSPRYKIIEKRQSVAFWCNPISGHATLYWYQQILGQGPKLLIQFQNNGVVDDSQLPKDRFSAERLKGVDSTLKIQPAKLEDSAVYLCASNAQAGGRETQYFGPGTRLLVL.

V usage is TRBV6-5 and J usage is TRBJ1-5, with D tentatively TRBD1 (6 bases). Germline V lookup: CDR1 MNHEY, CDR2 SVGAGI. Trimming cost V 6 bases and J 2 bases, with 11 bases left between them. This CDR3 has 14 residues. CDR3 sequence reads: CASRGRGGNQPQHF. The CDR3 DNA is TGTGCCAGCAGAGGCAGGGGTGGCAATCAGCCCCAGCATTTT.

The chain uses TRBV19 and TRBJ1-3; TRBD1 matches at 9 bases. V dropped 7 bases and J dropped 4; count of bases not matched to a gene: 5. The CDR3 runs to 14 residues. Germline CDR1 is LNHDA and CDR2 is SQIVND (reference sequence). For the CDR3, the DNA is TGTGCCAGTACTACAGGGGGCGCGGGAAACACCATATATTTT. Its translation: CASTTGGAGNTIYF. The whole variable domain, remainder taken from reference TRBV19 and TRBJ1-3, is DGGITQSPKYLFRKEGQNVTLSCEQNLNHDAMYWYRQDPGQGLRLIYYSQIVNDFQKGDIAEGYSVSREKKESFPLTVTSAQKNPTAFYLCASTTGGAGNTIYFGEGSWLTVV.

The chain combines TRBV7-3 with TRBJ2-5; maybe TRBD1 (5 bases). The CDR3 contains 14 residues. CDR1 is SGHTA and CDR2 is FQGTGA in the germline V gene. V was shortened by 2 bases and J by 1 base, with 8 bases between the two germline ends. The DNA of the CDR3 is TGTGCCAGCAGCTTAGGAACAGGCCAAGAGACCCAGTACTTC. It encodes CASSLGTGQETQYF.

The chain recombines TRBV12-5 with TRBJ2-3, with 10 nucleotides matching TRBD2. V lost 1 base, J lost 0 bases, and 13 bases stayed unmatched. The CDR3 runs 20 residues. Germline lookup yields CDR1 LGHNT and CDR2 FRNRAP. The DNA of the CDR3 is TGTGCTAGTGGTTTGGCCCTCCTAGCGGGAGTCCCCCTTAGCACAGATACGCAGTATTTT. Translating it yields CASGLALLAGVPLSTDTQYF.

A note on this clone: Likely a read error: the CDR3 ends without its conserved phenylalanine or tryptophan. The DNA is omitted, as the CDR3 cannot be located on it reliably, and the CDR3 follows TCRdb's listing. The chain uses TRBV6-2 or TRBV6-3 and TRBJ2-7; the D call in the table, TRBD1, was not verified against the DNA. Both ends counted, the CDR3 spans 11 residues. Per germline, CDR1 MNHEY and CDR2 SVGEGT. The CDR3 spells CASSYSGRPWI.

The chain uses TRBV7-2 and TRBJ2-7; 8 nucleotides align to TRBD2. CDR1 SGHTA and CDR2 FQGNSA come from the germline V gene. The CDR3 has 15 residues. Trimming took 3 bases from V and 6 from J; bases not matched to a gene: 10. CDR3 nucleotides: TGTGCCAGCAGCTTCAGCGGGAGTTTTCCCTCCGAGCAGTACTTC. The encoded protein is CASSFSGSFPSEQYF.

The chain is built from TRBV4-2 and TRBJ1-4, with 10 bases that match TRBD1. Germline V lookup: CDR1 LGHNA, CDR2 YNFKEQ. Trimming at V came to 4 bases and at J to 3 bases, leaving 5 bases not matched to a gene. The CDR3 extends over 16 amino acids. CDR3 region: CASSLGDRGSNEKLFF. In nucleotides, the CDR3 is TGTGCCAGCAGCCTGGGGGACAGGGGTTCTAATGAAAAACTGTTTTTT.